The 20 T cell receptor beta chains below come from one sample, sequenced in a study of graft-versus-host responses after intestinal transplantation. Produced via immunoSEQ multiplex PCR; TCRdb's table is partial and in-frame only. Of 85,000 to 100,000 clones in the sample, 90% were seen once. These receptors have no identified antigens. The source was unstimulated CD4+ T cells sorted from spleen or lymph node cells, collected before intestinal transplant. These receptors came from a human donor who received an intestinal transplant.

In DNA, the CDR3 is TGTGCCAGCAGCATCGACAGGGATTACGAGCAGTACTTC. Translated: CASSIDRDYEQYF. The chain carries TRBV7-6 and TRBJ2-7, with 7 positions matching TRBD1. V lost 5 bases and J lost 4; bases outside the gene matches: 5. Germline CDR1 reads SGHVS; CDR2 reads FNYEAQ. The CDR3 has 13 amino acids.

The chain recombines TRBV6-1 with TRBJ2-7; D is perhaps TRBD2 (5 bases). Germline V gene data show CDR1 as MNHNS and CDR2 as SASEGT. This CDR3 spans 14 amino acids. V lost 8 bases to trimming and J lost 2 bases, with 16 bases between them. The DNA of the CDR3 is TGTGCCAGCGGAACCACGGAGGAGACCTACGAGCAGTACTTC. Its protein product is CASGTTEETYEQYF.

The J gene is TRBJ1-1, the V gene TRBV10-1, with D perhaps TRBD1 (5 bases). The V gene lost 3 bases and the J gene lost 3 bases, with 8 bases spanning the gap. The CDR3 has 13 amino acids. CDR1 is WNHNN, CDR2 SYGVQD, per germline (reference sequence). The CDR3 DNA reads as TGCGCCAGCAGTGACCCGGGGGACACTGAAGCTTTCTTT. Translation: CASSDPGDTEAFF.

The chain uses TRBV2 and TRBJ2-5; 7 positions agree with TRBD2. This CDR3 is built from 14 residues. With 8 bases clipped from V and 5 bases from J, the junction kept 11 bases outside the gene matches. Germline loops: CDR1 SNHLY, CDR2 FYNNEI. CDR3 in DNA: TGTGCCAGCCTAATGGGGGGGTCGAAGGAGACCCAGTACTTC. It yields the protein CASLMGGSKETQYF.

This chain connects TRBV7-9 to TRBJ1-1; D might be TRBD1 (6 bases). V lost 1 base to trimming and J lost 8 bases, with 17 bases between them. Germline V gives CDR1 SEHNR, CDR2 FQNEAQ (reference sequence). The CDR3 sequence is 15 residues long. Here the CDR3 reads CASSLGGKKTGEAFF. In DNA, the CDR3 is TGTGCCAGCAGCTTAGGGGGCAAGAAGACAGGAGAAGCTTTCTTT.

This CDR3 reads CAISESRTVNYGYTF. As DNA, the CDR3 is TGTGCCATCAGTGAGTCGCGGACAGTCAACTATGGCTACACCTTC. The chain combines TRBV10-3 with TRBJ1-2, with D possibly being TRBD1 (6 bases). With 0 bases removed from V and 2 bases from J, the gap between germline ends came to 10 bases. The CDR3 is 15 amino acids. From germline, CDR1 is ENHRY and CDR2 SYGVKD.

The rearrangement joins TRBV7-9 to TRBJ1-3; 8 bases match TRBD1. This CDR3 contains 15 residues. The trim removed 5 bases at V and 2 bases at J, leaving 5 bases unmatched. CDR1 SEHNR and CDR2 FQNEAQ come from the germline V gene (reference sequence). The DNA of the CDR3 is TGTGCCAGCAGCCGACCGACAGGGGCTGGAAACACCATATATTTT. Translating it yields CASSRPTGAGNTIYF.

This clone was detected only a few times. This chain connects TRBV10-2 to TRBJ2-7, with TRBD2 matching over 8 bases. Germline trimming cut 4 bases from V and 2 bases from J; bases unmatched to any gene: 7. The germline gives CDR1 WSHSY, CDR2 SAAADI. This CDR3 region has 15 residues. The CDR3 here is CASSGGSGGPYEQYF. CDR3 bases: TGCGCCAGCAGTGGGGGCTCGGGGGGGCCCTACGAGCAGTACTTC.

This chain uses TRBV18 with TRBJ1-1, with a tentative D call TRBD1 (6 bases). V was pared by 3 bases and J by 8 bases, with 10 bases between. Germline CDR1 KGHSH, CDR2 LQKENI. This CDR3 contains 12 residues. CDR3 region: CASSPDRFEAFF. In nucleotides, the CDR3 is TGTGCCAGCTCACCCGACAGGTTCGAAGCTTTCTTT. Full variable domain (rest looked up from reference TRBV18 and TRBJ1-1): NAGVMQNPRHLVRRRGQEARLRCSPMKGHSHVYWYRQLPEEGLKFMVYLQKENIIDESGMPKERFSAEFPKEGPSILRIQQVVRGDSAAYFCASSPDRFEAFFGQGTRLTVV.

This chain joins TRBV6-1 and TRBJ2-7, with no clear D. The CDR3 runs to 14 residues. V gave up 5 bases and J gave up 4 bases, with 15 bases separating them. Germline lookup yields CDR1 MNHNS and CDR2 SASEGT. CDR3 in DNA: TGTGCCAGCAGTCTCCCCAGCGACCATTACGAGCAGTACTTC. It yields the protein CASSLPSDHYEQYF.

The chain couples TRBV10-1 to TRBJ2-7, with 8 bases matching TRBD2. The CDR3 totals 14 residues. CDR1 is WNHNN, CDR2 SYGVQD, per germline (reference sequence). V trimming: 4 bases; J trimming: 2 bases; junction bases outside the gene matches: 4. The CDR3 DNA reads as TGCGCCAGCAGTGTTACTAGCGGACCCTACGAGCAGTACTTC. This sequence encodes CASSVTSGPYEQYF.

The J gene is TRBJ1-4, the V gene TRBV25-1; D is perhaps TRBD1 (5 bases). CDR3 size: 17 residues. Trimming cost V 2 bases and J 11 bases, with 24 bases left between them. Germline CDR1 and CDR2: MGHDK and SYGVNS. The CDR3 DNA follows: TGTGCCAGCAGTGAAGGGGGGAGCAAAGGTGCCCGACGCAAACTGTTTTTT. Its protein is CASSEGGSKGARRKLFF.

The J gene is TRBJ1-4, the V gene TRBV25-1; D uncertain. Trimming took 2 bases from V and 5 from J, leaving 12 bases between them. CDR3 length equals 15 residues. CDR1 is MGHDK, CDR2 SYGVNS, per germline. The CDR3 DNA sequence: TGTGCCAGCAGTGAAGGTAGCAGTTTAAATGAAAAACTGTTTTTT. This sequence encodes CASSEGSSLNEKLFF. Using reference TRBV25-1 and TRBJ1-4 for the parts outside the CDR3, the full variable domain is EADIYQTPRYLVIGTGKKITLECSQTMGHDKMYWYQQDPGMELHLIHYSYGVNSTEKGDLSSESTVSRIRTEHFPLTLESARPSHTSQYLCASSEGSSLNEKLFFGSGTQLSVL.

The V and J genes are TRBV2 and TRBJ1-6, with D hard to call. Between the trimmed V and J ends, which lost 11 bases and 7 bases, there was a span of 15 bases. The germline V gene encodes CDR1 SNHLY and CDR2 FYNNEI. This CDR3 comprises 13 residues. CDR3 loop: CAGGGSRNSPLHF. DNA of the CDR3: TGTGCCGGAGGCGGGAGCAGAAATTCACCCCTCCACTTT.

The DNA of the CDR3 is TGTGCCAGCAGCGAGGACAGGGTGGTGACTGAAGCTTTCTTT. Encoded protein: CASSEDRVVTEAFF. The V call is TRBV6-1, the J call TRBJ1-1, with 8 nucleotides matching TRBD1. V lost 6 bases to trimming and J lost 5 bases; unmatched junction nucleotides: 8. CDR1 and CDR2 (germline): MNHNS, SASEGT. This CDR3 region has 14 residues.

The chain recombines TRBV4-1 with TRBJ1-1; D gene unclear. The CDR3 runs 13 residues. The V end was cut by 4 bases, the J end by 5 bases, with 11 bases between. Germline lookup yields CDR1 MGHRA and CDR2 YSYEKL. The CDR3: CASSPGQKTEAFF. In DNA form, the CDR3 reads TGCGCCAGCAGCCCTGGGCAGAAGACTGAAGCTTTCTTT.

The chain is built from TRBV11-3 and TRBJ2-3; no reliable D call. Per the germline V gene, CDR1 is SGHNT and CDR2 is YENEEA. There are 13 residues in the CDR3. The ends were cut back, 2 bases at V and 1 base at J, with 4 bases in the middle. CDR3 DNA: TGTGCCAGCAGCTTACAGGGCACAGATACGCAGTATTTT. Translated: CASSLQGTDTQYF.

This rearrangement joins TRBV27 to TRBJ2-7; D remains ambiguous. This CDR3 spans 11 amino acids. Trimming removed 5 bases at V and 7 bases at J, with 9 bases between. CDR1 and CDR2 from the germline V gene are MNHEY and SMNVEV (reference sequence). The CDR3 loop reads CASSLAGEQYF. In nucleotides, the CDR3 is TGTGCCAGCAGTCTCGCCGGGGAGCAGTACTTC.

V is TRBV7-8 and J is TRBJ2-5; the match to TRBD2 covers 9 bases. Germline loops: CDR1 SGHVS, CDR2 FQNEAQ. V lost 1 base, J lost 4 bases, and 10 bases stayed unmatched. This CDR3 region has 17 residues. CDR3 DNA: TGTGCCAGCAGCTTAGTTGCGGGGGGGCTTCGTGTAGAGACCCAGTACTTC. Protein: CASSLVAGGLRVETQYF.

In regard to this clone: The same CDR3 is also encoded by other DNA sequences in this sample. The V gene is TRBV5-6, the J gene TRBJ1-2; perhaps TRBD1 as D (5 bases). V shed 4 bases and J shed 6 bases, with 16 bases lying between them. CDR1 and CDR2 (germline): SGHDT, YYEEEE. The CDR3 contains 14 residues. The DNA for the CDR3 is TGTGCCAGCAGCCTGCCCGGGGGGGGTCATGGCTACACCTTC. Residues: CASSLPGGGHGYTF.